This record looks at one T cell receptor (beta chain) sequence and its context. Its antigen is not known. The data stem from a study of CD8+CD57+ T cells in acquired aplastic anemia. Turning to the study itself: CD4+ and CD8+ cells, once sorted, gave DNA averaging roughly 3 ug. Whole-study results and caveats: Both patients and controls carried the same twenty-nine CD8+ CDR3 sequences.

The CDR3 runs to 19 residues. The germline V gene has CDR1 SEHNR and CDR2 FQNEAQ (reference sequence). Losses at the gene ends were 6 bases for V and 0 bases for J; bases not matched to a gene: 13. For sequencing, patients were chosen who had shown expansion of CD8+CD57+ cells by flow cytometry. All patients had severe acquired aplastic anemia. Template material for TCR beta VDJ and CDR3 profiling consisted of genomic DNA. A single record per CDR3 protein comes from TCRdb applying MiXCR to the reads. The sample carries 220,000 or so distinct CDR3 sequences, 55% to 65% recorded once. The sequence came from a human donor with aplastic anemia. The chain employs TRBV7-9 and TRBJ2-1, with 11 bases identical to TRBD1. Sequencing was done on a sample of sorted CD4+, CD8+, or CD8+CD57+ T cells (not recorded which) from PBMCs. The CDR3 nucleotides read TGTGCCAGCAGACTCTCGGGACAGGGGGAGGGAAACTCCTACAATGAGCAGTTCTTC. It specifies CASRLSGQGEGNSYNEQFF.